Listed here is a single TCR beta chain. Antigen specificity is unknown. Produced via immunoSEQ multiplex PCR; TCRdb's table is partial and in-frame only. The sample holds 60,000 to 75,000 clones; roughly 90% are singletons and the top ten take 4.9%. V lost 2 bases to trimming and J lost 4 bases, with 8 bases between them. This CDR3 region has 13 residues. Per the germline V gene, CDR1 is MGHRA and CDR2 is YSYEKL. This entry is derived from a study of T cell responses to AZD1222 COVID-19 vaccine. Study-level points and caveats: Regions left unmutated in variants are reportedly the target of nearly half of spike-specific TCRs. The span of vaccine-associated CD4 TCRs extended across spike, with dominance at 160-218 and 743-854.

Specimen: peripheral blood, collected on day 0 of AZD1222 vaccination. This rearrangement joins TRBV4-1 to TRBJ1-2; D perhaps matches TRBD1 (5 bases). The clonotype originates from an adult in good health. CDR3: CASSQIGVYGYTF. Written as DNA, the CDR3 is TGCGCCAGCAGCCAAATAGGGGTCTATGGCTACACCTTC.